This is a list of T cell receptor beta chains from one sample in a study of blood T cell repertoires in COVID-19. This table comes from immunoSEQ multiplex PCR, and its TCRdb copy is limited to in-frame clones, with some not included. The sample has about 180,000 clones; 89% are singletons. The specimen was PBMCs or T cells enriched from blood (not recorded which). These receptors originate from a woman in her 40s with acute COVID-19. Each CDR3 is given with its conserved first and last residue.

v_gene	j_gene	CDR3aa
TRBV28	TRBJ1-5	CASSRDRVDQPQHF
TRBV19	TRBJ2-4	CASSIGSGSWGKNIQYF
TRBV24-1	TRBJ2-7	CATSDEFTYEQYF
TRBV7-8	TRBJ1-4	CASSLQGDREKLFF
TRBV4-1	TRBJ2-7	CASSQLVQGLSYEQYF
TRBV21-1	TRBJ2-2	CASSKALPAQDTGELFF
TRBV10-3	TRBJ2-7	CAISGRIGQTNYEQYF
TRBV27	TRBJ2-7	CASSLAGEQYF
TRBV18	TRBJ1-2	CASSLPGRGYTF
TRBV7-9	TRBJ2-3	CASSFGGSTDTQYF
TRBV5-1	TRBJ2-7	CASSLAVSGTVPYEQYF
TRBV5-1	TRBJ1-1	CASSFRGLSTEAFF
TRBV4-3	TRBJ2-5	CASSQDAGAETQYF
TRBV10-1	TRBJ2-3	CATSSGGITDTQYF
TRBV30	TRBJ1-2	CAWSVGSDYGYTF
TRBV5-4	TRBJ2-5	CASSLRTGKLETQYF
TRBV27	TRBJ1-2	CASSSARDMTGVDYGYTF
TRBV7-6	TRBJ2-2	CASSLAAGGSGELFF
TRBV5-1	TRBJ1-5	CASSVDTLNQPQHF
TRBV2	TRBJ2-1	CASRDLTGASEQFF
TRBV5-1	TRBJ1-4	CASTSGVGIEKLFF
TRBV4-3	TRBJ2-1	CASSHGWTSDSYNEQFF
TRBV6-5	TRBJ1-2	CASSYGTPEYGYTF
TRBV13	TRBJ2-1	CASATRLAGDNEQFF
TRBV14	TRBJ2-1	CASSHGMGLAGIEQFF
TRBV11-1	TRBJ2-7	CASSWTGSGEQYF
TRBV30	TRBJ1-3	CAWSVRQTSGNTIYF
TRBV27	TRBJ1-2	CASSLSSYRAYGYTF
TRBV13	TRBJ1-3	CASSPDTSGNTIYF
TRBV12-3/TRBV12-4	TRBJ2-7	CASSLTGPYEQYF
TRBV28	TRBJ1-2	CASRPPPGQGSYGYTF
TRBV12-3/TRBV12-4	TRBJ2-5	CASSFLVRETQYF
TRBV7-6	TRBJ2-1	CASSPLAGGSGEQFF
TRBV5-4	TRBJ2-1	CASRKLQFLGGADNEQFF
TRBV24-1	TRBJ2-7	CATSEGTGGEQYF
TRBV18	TRBJ2-7	CASSKGQGAYEQYF
TRBV7-3	TRBJ2-1	CASSLTGGTYNEQFF
TRBV4-2	TRBJ2-5	CASSPEGTSGSFGVKETQYF
TRBV19	TRBJ2-1	CASSGTSGLNEQFF
TRBV28	TRBJ2-2	CASRKSRTGIGELFF
TRBV5-1	TRBJ2-2	CASSLSGGINTGELFF
TRBV5-1	TRBJ2-5	CASSWGTATLQETQYF
TRBV5-1	TRBJ2-6	CASKTESGANVLTF
TRBV5-4	TRBJ2-3	CASSPEGGAPDTQYF
TRBV5-1	TRBJ1-6	CASSPTGTGFNSPLHF
TRBV6-6	TRBJ1-4	CASSLRYNDRDLANEKLFF
TRBV3-1/TRBV3-2	TRBJ2-5	CASSRRGQGIGETQYF
TRBV6-5	TRBJ2-7	CASMKDRDKYEQYF
TRBV4-3	TRBJ2-3	CASSQDPPGLAKSTDTQYF
TRBV4-2	TRBJ1-1	CASSQVTANTEAFF